The subject of this entry is one T cell receptor (beta chain). This clone was observed a single time. Its cognate antigen has yet to be identified. Within one base of it there is no much larger clone, and no base qualities were kept. This sample was included in a study of CD8+ T cells in alopecia areata (dated by TCRdb to about 2018). Regarding the study in general: Treated patients were enrolled in an open-label pilot trial of oral tofacitinib, 5 to 10 mg twice daily, for moderate-to-severe alopecia areata. immunoSEQ multiplex PCR using 35 Vbeta forward primers and 13 Jbeta reverse primers was used to amplify TCRbeta CDR3 regions. Scalp tissue and sorted CD4+ and CD8+ peripheral blood T cells from patchy and totalis/universalis alopecia areata patients and from healthy controls were covered by human TCRbeta sequencing. RNA came from the PAXgene miRNA kit for fixed scalp, the miRNeasy kit for PBMCs, and the RNeasy kit for mouse skin. Patients on tofacitinib were biopsied at baseline and after 4 and 24 weeks of treatment, and several of the patients also had a later scalp biopsy. Patients received tofacitinib for 6 to 18 months and were then followed off drug for 6 months to check for delayed response and recurrence. Scalp clonality was compared among normal scalp (n=4), patchy alopecia areata scalp (n=8), and alopecia totalis/universalis scalp (n=8). To study T cell clonal expansion in alopecia areata, the researchers applied high-throughput TCRbeta sequencing to both the C3H/HeJ mouse model and human patients.

The label giving this sample's time point can be read as: baseline before oral tofacitinib. Lesional scalp punch biopsies and peripheral blood were collected from alopecia areata patients. PBMCs were isolated by density centrifugation and stained for CD3, CD4 and CD8, and CD4+ and CD8+ T cells were sorted on a FACSAria. What the study reported, not specific to this receptor: Compared with normal scalp, lesional scalp had higher clonality and more expanded CD8+ clones, particularly in alopecia totalis/universalis, a pattern that suggests antigenic drive. Shared TCR sequences between patients were less evident than in mice, which may be partly attributable to HLA diversity in the patient population. Scalp TCR repertoire analysis is complicated because resident alphabeta T cells in normal human skin are also sequenced, whereas mouse skin is dominated by gammadelta T cells.

Preparation of the library involved the immunoSEQ multiplex PCR assay. RNA was extracted from all samples and reverse transcribed into cDNA as template for TCR sequencing. First-strand cDNA was synthesized using SuperScript III with a 2:1 mix of oligo-dT and random hexamers. Amplification bias was assessed with a synthetic immune receptor repertoire, and residual bias was removed computationally. Regarding the original processing steps: Raw reads were preprocessed to remove errors, and CDR3 was defined according to IMGT conventions as the region from the conserved cysteine to phenylalanine. Clonality was calculated as 1 minus Shannon entropy normalized by log2 of the number of productive unique TCRs. Whether scalp clones were CD4 or CD8 was inferred by matching scalp TCRbeta sequences against CD4 and CD8 repertoires sorted from blood. The clones in this table, taken by TCRdb from immuneACCESS, are in-frame only. Not every clone is retained; where verified, under half of the shortfall comes from an unresolved V gene, and the cause of the rest is unknown. The V and J calls and clone size are taken from that table; D and trimming were inferred from the DNA. For this sample there are hundreds of thousands of clones; 67% appear just once. The ten largest clonotypes hold roughly 1.2% of the sample.

Sequences SNHLY (CDR1) and FYNNEI (CDR2) are obtained from the germline V gene. V gives up 4 bases and J gives up 8 bases, and the segment between their germline ends measures 24 bases. The CDR3, cysteine through phenylalanine, is 17 amino acids long. The read is trimmed to its CDR3 DNA, 51 bases read in frame from base 1. Sequencing was performed on CD4+ T cells sorted from blood, taken at week 0. The chain was built from TRBV2 and TRBJ1-5; TRBD1 could be the D gene, as 6 bases match. The source of this sequence is a human donor with alopecia areata. The CDR3 sequence is CASSGGPSVGAGKPQHF. The DNA reads TGTGCCAGCAGTGGGGGCCCCAGTGTGGGGGCAGGGAAGCCCCAGCATTTT.